This T cell receptor beta chain comes out of a study of beta chain features in type 1 diabetes. Study-wide results and limits: Moderately but significantly shorter TCRB CDR3s were found in Type 1 diabetes patients in all four CD4+ subsets. HLA effects on TCRB rearrangement stayed unresolved here.

The sequenced template was cDNA made from the entire isolated RNA. Generated by immunoSEQ multiplex PCR, the TCRdb table keeps only in-frame clones and is missing some. Altogether 150,000 to 200,000 clones are present, over 6% being singletons, with the ten largest covering roughly 0.46%. Details on this clone: The target antigen is unknown.

Sequencing was carried out using central memory CD4+ T cells from blood. The origin of this receptor is a man aged 18 to 35 with type 1 diabetes.

CDR3 sequence: CATSRDHTDGYTF. CDR3 nucleotide sequence: TGTGCCACCAGCAGAGATCATACGGATGGCTACACCTTC. The rearrangement links TRBV15 to TRBJ1-2; D ambiguous. V was shortened by 0 bases and J by 6 bases, with 8 bases between the two germline ends. The CDR3 has 13 amino acids. The V gene's germline CDR1 is LNHNV and CDR2 YYDKDF (reference sequence). The full variable domain, its missing parts supplied by reference TRBV15 and TRBJ1-2, is DAMVIQNPRYQVTQFGKPVTLSCSQTLNHNVMYWYQQKSSQAPKLLFHYYDKDFNNEADTPDNFQSRRPNTSFCFLDIRSPGLGDTAMYLCATSRDHTDGYTFGSGTRLTVV.